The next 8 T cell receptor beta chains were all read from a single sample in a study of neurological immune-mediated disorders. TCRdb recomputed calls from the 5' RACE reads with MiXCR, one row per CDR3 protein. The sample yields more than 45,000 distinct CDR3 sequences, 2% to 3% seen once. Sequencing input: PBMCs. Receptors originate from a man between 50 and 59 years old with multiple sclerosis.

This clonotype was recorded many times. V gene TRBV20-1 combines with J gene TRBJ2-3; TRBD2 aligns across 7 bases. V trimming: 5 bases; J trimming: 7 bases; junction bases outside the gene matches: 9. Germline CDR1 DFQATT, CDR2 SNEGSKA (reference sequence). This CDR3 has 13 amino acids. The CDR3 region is CSAAGREPHTQYF. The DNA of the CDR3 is TGCAGTGCTGCTGGGCGGGAGCCCCATACGCAGTATTTT.

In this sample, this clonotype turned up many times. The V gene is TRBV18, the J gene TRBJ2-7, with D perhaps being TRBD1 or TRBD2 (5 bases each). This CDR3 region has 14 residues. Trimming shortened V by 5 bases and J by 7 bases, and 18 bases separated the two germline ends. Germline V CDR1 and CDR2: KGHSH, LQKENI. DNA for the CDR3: TGTGCCAGCTCAAGGGACCGAGCAACCTGGGAGCAGTACTTC. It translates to CASSRDRATWEQYF.

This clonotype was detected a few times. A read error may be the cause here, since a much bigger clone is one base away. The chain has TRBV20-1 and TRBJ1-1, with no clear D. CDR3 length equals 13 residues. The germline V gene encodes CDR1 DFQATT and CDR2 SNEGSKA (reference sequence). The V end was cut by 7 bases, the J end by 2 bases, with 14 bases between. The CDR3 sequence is CSDQRVPNTEAFF. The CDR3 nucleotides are TGCAGTGACCAAAGGGTCCCTAACACTGAAGCTTTCTTT.

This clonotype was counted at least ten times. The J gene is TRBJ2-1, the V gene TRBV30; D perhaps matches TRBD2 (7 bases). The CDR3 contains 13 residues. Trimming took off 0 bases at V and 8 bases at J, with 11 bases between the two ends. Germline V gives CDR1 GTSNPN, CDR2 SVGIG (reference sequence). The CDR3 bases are TGTGCCTGGAGTGTACGGGGGGCCCATGAGCAGTTCTTC. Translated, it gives CAWSVRGAHEQFF.

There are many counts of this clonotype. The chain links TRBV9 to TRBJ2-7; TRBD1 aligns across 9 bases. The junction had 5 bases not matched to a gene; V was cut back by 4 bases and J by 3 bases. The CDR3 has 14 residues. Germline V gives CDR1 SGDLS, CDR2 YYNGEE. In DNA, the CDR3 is TGTGCCAGCAGCCGCGCGGGACAGGGCTACGAGCAGTACTTC. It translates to CASSRAGQGYEQYF.

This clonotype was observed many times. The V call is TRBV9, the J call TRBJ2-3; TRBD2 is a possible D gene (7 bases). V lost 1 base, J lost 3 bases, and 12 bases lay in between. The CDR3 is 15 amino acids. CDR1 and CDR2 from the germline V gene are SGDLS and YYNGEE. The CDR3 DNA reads TGTGCCAGCAGCGTAAAGGCGGGGGCGACAGATACGCAGTATTTT. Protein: CASSVKAGATDTQYF. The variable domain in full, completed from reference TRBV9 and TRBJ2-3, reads DSGVTQTPKHLITATGQRVTLRCSPRSGDLSVYWYQQSLDQGLQFLIQYYNGEERAKGNILERFSAQQFPDLHSELNLSSLELGDSALYFCASSVKAGATDTQYFGPGTRLTVL.

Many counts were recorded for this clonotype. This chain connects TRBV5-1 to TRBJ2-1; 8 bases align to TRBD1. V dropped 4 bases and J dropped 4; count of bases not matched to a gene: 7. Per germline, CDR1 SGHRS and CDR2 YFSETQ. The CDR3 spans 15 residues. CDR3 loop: CASSPRQGMYNEQFF. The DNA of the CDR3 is TGCGCCAGCAGCCCGCGACAGGGGATGTACAATGAGCAGTTCTTC.

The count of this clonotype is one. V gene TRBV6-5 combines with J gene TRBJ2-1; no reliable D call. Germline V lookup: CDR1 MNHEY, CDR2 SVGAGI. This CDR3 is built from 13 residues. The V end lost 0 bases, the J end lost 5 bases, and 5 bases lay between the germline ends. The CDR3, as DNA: TGTGCCAGCAGTTACTCCCCTGACAATGAGCAGTTCTTC. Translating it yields CASSYSPDNEQFF.